The 4 T cell receptor beta chains below were found in one sample sequenced in a study of blood T cells in healthy people across ages. It was with a sample-barcoded 5' primer and a J-beta primer mix that a second PCR of roughly 7 to 12 cycles was run. TCRdb ran MiXCR on the 5' RACE reads and lists one entry per CDR3 protein. This table has some 760,000 distinct CDR3 sequences, approximately 25% appearing once. The data were also submitted as part of a second study, on T cells of mothers and their children.

Material: blood. The origin of the receptors is a boy between 10 and 17 years old in good health.

This clonotype has a count of ten or more. The chain couples TRBV4-3 to TRBJ2-4, with D unresolved. CDR3 length equals 14 residues. Per germline, CDR1 LGHNA and CDR2 YSLEER. The V end was cut by 3 bases, the J end by 0 bases, with 6 bases between. CDR3 sequence: CASSQRLAKNIQYF. DNA of the CDR3: TGCGCCAGCAGCCAGCGGCTAGCCAAAAACATTCAGTACTTC.

On this clonotype itself: Germline and junction disagree at one end, which may indicate a read error. The V gene is TRBV9, the J gene TRBJ2-5, with D possibly matching TRBD1 (6 bases). The CDR3 consists of 12 residues. CDR1 and CDR2 (germline): SGDLS, YYNGEE. CDR3 sequence reads: CASSAQQGPAFF. For the CDR3, the DNA is TGTGCCAGCAGCGCCCAACAGGGTCCGGCGTTCTTC. Full variable domain (rest looked up from reference TRBV9 and TRBJ2-5): DSGVTQTPKHLITATGQRVTLRCSPRSGDLSVYWYQQSLDQGLQFLIQYYNGEERAKGNILERFSAQQFPDLHSELNLSSLELGDSALYFCASSAQQGPAFFGPGTRLLVL.

V and J are TRBV12-3 or TRBV12-4 and TRBJ2-1; D gene ambiguous. The CDR3 extends over 14 amino acids. V was clipped by 5 bases and J by 6 bases, with 14 bases between them. The DNA of the CDR3 is TGTGCCAGCAGTCCCATTAGGCAGAGCAATGAGCAGTTCTTC. Protein: CASSPIRQSNEQFF.

The chain has TRBV7-8 and TRBJ2-1; no reliable D call. The J call may not be correct, given that the DNA end is closer to TRBJ2-7. The CDR3 sequence is 16 residues long. The germline V gene encodes CDR1 SGHVS and CDR2 FQNEAQ. CDR3 nucleotides: TGTGCCAGCAGCTCCACCTATAGAAGAGAAGAGTTCGAGCAGTACTTC. Its translation is CASSSTYRREEFEQYF.